This T cell receptor beta chain was found in a study of OX40 agonist ivuxolimab in advanced cancers. Comments on this clone: Its matching antigen is unknown.

Sequencing was performed with immunoSEQ multiplex PCR; in TCRdb, only in-frame clones are kept and a portion is missing. Of tens of thousands of clones in the sample, nearly 95% were seen once. Study outcomes and limitations: At 0.1 to 3.0 mg/kg, CD4+ and CD8+ blood T cells expanded clonally by week 6.

This CDR3 has 16 residues. V was pared by 4 bases and J by 3 bases, with 19 bases between. The germline gives CDR1 SGHTA, CDR2 FQGTGA. The chain recombines TRBV7-3 with TRBJ2-7; a weak D match, TRBD2 (6 bases). This clonotype was sampled from an adult with an advanced solid tumor such as melanoma, head and neck, liver or kidney cancer. The sample was CD4+ or CD8+ T cells sorted from blood, taken in a trial of the OX40 agonist ivuxolimab. CDR3 sequence reads: CASSSLPGTPNYEQYF. DNA for the CDR3: TGTGCCAGCAGCTCTCTCCCCGGGACTCCCAACTACGAGCAGTACTTC.